These 2 T cell receptor beta chains originate from one sample sequenced in a study of cytomegalovirus exposure and HLA in healthy donors. Researchers ran the PCR with 60 Vbeta and 13 Jbeta primers. The data were produced by immunoSEQ multiplex PCR, yet TCRdb's version contains in-frame clones alone and is incomplete. This sample has some 98,000 clones, with approximately 80% found just once. Sequenced material: PBMCs. The receptor source for this set is a female donor in good health and CMV-seropositive.

This chain joins TRBV13 and TRBJ2-3, with 8 bases that match TRBD1. Germline loops: CDR1 PRHDT, CDR2 FYEKMQ (reference sequence). With V trimmed by 5 bases and J by 1 base, 5 bases remained unmatched. The CDR3 loop spans 15 amino acids. The CDR3 region has the DNA TGTGCCAGCAGCACACAGGGGGATGGCACAGATACGCAGTATTTT. Its protein is CASSTQGDGTDTQYF.

The chain joins TRBV11-3 to TRBJ1-6; 11 bases align to TRBD1. CDR3 length equals 15 residues. V lost 5 bases, J lost 8 bases, and 5 bases stayed unmatched. Looked up from germline, CDR1 is SGHNT and CDR2 is YENEEA. As DNA, the CDR3 is TGTGCCAGCAGCGCGGGGACAGGGGGAGATTCACCCCTCCACTTT. This translates into CASSAGTGGDSPLHF.